A single sample is the source of the 30 T cell receptor beta chains below, sequenced in a study of identical twins. TCRdb fed the 5' RACE reads into MiXCR, producing one record per CDR3 protein. The table records 700,000 to 950,000 distinct CDR3 sequences, roughly an eighth of them present only once. The data were also submitted as part of a second study, on yellow fever vaccine responses in identical twins.

Source material: PBMCs. The source is a woman in her late teens or twenties in good health.

The V gene is TRBV6-5, the J gene TRBJ1-1, with 9 bases lining up with TRBD1. CDR3 length: 15 residues. Losses at the gene ends were 2 bases for V and 4 bases for J; bases not matched to a gene: 5. CDR1 is MNHEY, CDR2 SVGAGI, per germline. CDR3 region: CASSYAGQGRTEAFF. In nucleotides, the CDR3 is TGTGCCAGCAGTTACGCCGGACAGGGGCGCACTGAAGCTTTCTTT.

The chain employs TRBV7-9 and TRBJ2-2; D is perhaps TRBD2 (5 bases). Germline CDR1 SEHNR, CDR2 FQNEAQ (reference sequence). Between the trimmed V and J ends, which lost 5 bases and 2 bases, there was a span of 18 bases. The CDR3 extends over 17 amino acids. The CDR3 reads CASSAPVGSINTGELFF. CDR3 bases: TGTGCCAGCAGCGCCCCAGTAGGGAGTATTAACACCGGGGAGCTGTTTTTT.

J is TRBJ1-2 and V is TRBV25-1; D is possibly TRBD1 (6 bases). V lost 1 base and J lost 0, with 12 bases in between. CDR1 is MGHDK and CDR2 is SYGVNS in the germline V gene. The CDR3 consists of 16 residues. The CDR3 sequence: CASSESGVETNYGYTF. CDR3 sequence (DNA): TGTGCCAGCAGTGAATCAGGGGTGGAAACTAACTATGGCTACACCTTC.

This rearrangement joins TRBV6-5 to TRBJ2-2; 8 nucleotides match TRBD1. The CDR3 length is 17 residues. The germline gives CDR1 MNHEY, CDR2 SVGAGI. V dropped 1 base and J dropped 2; count of bases not matched to a gene: 6. This CDR3 is CASSYYQGASNTGELFF. The CDR3 DNA reads as TGTGCCAGCAGTTACTACCAGGGGGCGTCCAACACCGGGGAGCTGTTTTTT.

This clonotype has a count of ten or more. V is TRBV28 and J is TRBJ2-7, with 8 bases aligning to TRBD2. Germline values: CDR1 MDHEN, CDR2 SYDVKM. Unmatched junction bases numbered 3, after V lost 6 bases and J lost 5 bases. The CDR3 loop spans 12 amino acids. This CDR3 is CASSSGLDEQYF. CDR3 coding DNA: TGTGCCAGCAGCTCGGGACTAGACGAGCAGTACTTC. Looking up the rest from reference TRBV28 and TRBJ2-7 gives the full variable domain: DVKVTQSSRYLVKRTGEKVFLECVQDMDHENMFWYRQDPGLGLRLIYFSYDVKMKEKGDIPEGYSVSREKKERFSLILESASTNQTSMYLCASSSGLDEQYFGPGTRLTVT.

This clonotype was recorded many times. The V call is TRBV10-3, the J call TRBJ2-7; no firm D call. This CDR3 comprises 11 residues. V was shortened by 6 bases and J by 6 bases, with 9 bases between the two germline ends. Germline V lookup: CDR1 ENHRY, CDR2 SYGVKD. CDR3 sequence: CAIREKGEQYF. The CDR3 DNA is TGTGCCATCAGGGAGAAGGGCGAGCAGTACTTC.

This clonotype came up many times. The J gene is TRBJ2-1, the V gene TRBV15; tentatively, D is TRBD2 (6 bases). Between the trimmed V and J ends, which lost 4 bases and 8 bases, there was a span of 18 bases. Germline-derived CDR1 and CDR2 are LNHNV and YYDKDF (reference sequence). The CDR3 contains 15 residues. The CDR3 DNA is TGTGCCACCAGCAACCGGGACTCCCCCGGGGATGAGCAGTTCTTC. Translated: CATSNRDSPGDEQFF.

This clonotype appeared many times. The chain joins TRBV5-1 to TRBJ2-3; 9 bases line up with TRBD1. V dropped 6 bases and J dropped 1; count of bases not matched to a gene: 3. CDR1 is SGHRS and CDR2 is YFSETQ in the germline V gene. The CDR3 has 14 amino acids. The CDR3 DNA is TGCGCCAGCACAAGACAGGGGGGCACAGATACGCAGTATTTT. The encoded protein is CASTRQGGTDTQYF. Looking up the rest from reference TRBV5-1 and TRBJ2-3 gives the full variable domain: KAGVTQTPRYLIKTRGQQVTLSCSPISGHRSVSWYQQTPGQGLQFLFEYFSETQRNKGNFPGRFSGRQFSNSRSEMNVSTLELGDSALYLCASTRQGGTDTQYFGPGTRLTVL.

V usage is TRBV7-9 and J usage is TRBJ2-1, with a weak D call TRBD2 (5 bases). The CDR3 runs to 15 residues. The germline V gene has CDR1 SEHNR and CDR2 FQNEAQ (reference sequence). V was trimmed by 1 base and J by 8 bases, leaving 15 bases between them. This CDR3 is CASSLGEGAVYEQFF. CDR3 coding DNA: TGTGCCAGCAGCTTAGGCGAGGGAGCTGTCTATGAGCAGTTCTTC.

This clonotype was counted between two and nine times. This chain connects TRBV5-1 to TRBJ2-7; maybe TRBD1 (6 bases). V lost 2 bases to trimming and J lost 4 bases, with 13 bases between them. This CDR3 region has 14 residues. CDR1 and CDR2 from the germline V gene are SGHRS and YFSETQ. In DNA form, the CDR3 reads TGCGCCAGCAGCTTACAGGGCTTGGGGTACGAGCAGTACGTC. It specifies CASSLQGLGYEQYV.

About this clonotype: At one boundary the junction diverges from the germline segment, which might be a read error. This chain uses TRBV28 with TRBJ2-5; 11 nucleotides line up with TRBD2. This CDR3 is 16 amino acids long. Germline lookup yields CDR1 MDHEN and CDR2 SYDVKM. The CDR3 loop reads CASSLLLAGGQKTQYF. The CDR3 nucleotides are TGTGCCAGCAGTTTACTCCTAGCGGGGGGCCAAAAGACCCAGTACTTC.

A few counts support this clonotype. This rearrangement joins TRBV2 to TRBJ2-3; a possible D gene is TRBD1 (5 bases). V was cut by 7 bases and J by 4 bases, with 12 bases left in between. Germline CDR1 reads SNHLY; CDR2 reads FYNNEI. This CDR3 spans 13 amino acids. CDR3 sequence reads: CASISGRADTQYF. The CDR3 DNA reads as TGTGCCAGCATTTCAGGGCGCGCAGATACGCAGTATTTT.

The chain carries TRBV25-1 and TRBJ2-1; 14 bases match TRBD2. Unmatched junction bases numbered 26, after V lost 9 bases and J lost 1 base. The CDR3 spans 23 residues. Per germline, CDR1 MGHDK and CDR2 SYGVNS. DNA for the CDR3: TGTGCCAGTCGTTCCATTACACCGGGACTAGCGGGAGTGGTAATATTATCCTACAATGAGCAGTTCTTC. Translating it yields CASRSITPGLAGVVILSYNEQFF. Variable domain in full (rest from reference TRBV25-1 and TRBJ2-1): EADIYQTPRYLVIGTGKKITLECSQTMGHDKMYWYQQDPGMELHLIHYSYGVNSTEKGDLSSESTVSRIRTEHFPLTLESARPSHTSQYLCASRSITPGLAGVVILSYNEQFFGPGTRLTVL.

This clonotype has ten or more counts. The V gene is TRBV20-1, the J gene TRBJ2-5; D is possibly TRBD2 (6 bases). The V end lost 8 bases, the J end lost 5 bases, and 18 bases lay between the germline ends. The V gene's germline CDR1 is DFQATT and CDR2 SNEGSKA (reference sequence). This CDR3 spans 13 amino acids. This CDR3 reads CSHSGPEGETQYF. As DNA, the CDR3 is TGCAGTCACAGTGGACCGGAGGGCGAGACCCAGTACTTC.

V is TRBV18 and J is TRBJ2-7; 9 bases match TRBD2. The junction had 7 bases not matched to a gene; V was cut back by 0 bases and J by 4 bases. The CDR3 consists of 16 residues. CDR1 KGHSH and CDR2 LQKENI come from the germline V gene. The CDR3, as DNA: TGTGCCAGCTCACCACCGGCGTCTAGCGGGGAATACGAGCAGTACTTC. This sequence encodes CASSPPASSGEYEQYF. The variable domain in full, with the rest retrieved from reference TRBV18 and TRBJ2-7, is NAGVMQNPRHLVRRRGQEARLRCSPMKGHSHVYWYRQLPEEGLKFMVYLQKENIIDESGMPKERFSAEFPKEGPSILRIQQVVRGDSAAYFCASSPPASSGEYEQYFGPGTRLTVT.

Only a few counts were recorded for this clonotype. The chain employs TRBV10-3 and TRBJ1-5; perhaps TRBD1 as D (6 bases). The CDR3 has 13 residues. Trimming left V 4 bases short and J 7 bases short, with 11 bases between. The germline gives CDR1 ENHRY, CDR2 SYGVKD. The CDR3 nucleotides read TGTGCCATCAGTGGCATACAGGGCCAGCCCCAGCATTTT. Encoded protein: CAISGIQGQPQHF.

This clonotype showed up many times. This chain connects TRBV12-3 or TRBV12-4 to TRBJ1-3; possibly TRBD1 for D (6 bases). The CDR3 is 15 amino acids. V lost 6 bases to trimming and J lost 2 bases, with 14 bases between them. The CDR3 loop reads CASRRQADPGNTIYF. The CDR3, as DNA: TGTGCCAGCAGACGACAGGCGGACCCTGGAAACACCATATATTTT.

Worth noting for this clonotype: One junction end disagrees with the germline gene, perhaps due to a read error. The V call is TRBV3-1, the J call TRBJ2-7; 12 positions match TRBD2. This CDR3 comprises 19 residues. Looked up from germline, CDR1 is LGHDT and CDR2 is YNNKEL (reference sequence). The CDR3 DNA reads as TGTGCCTGCAGCCATAACTCGGTCCCGGGACTAGCGGGTTCCTACGAGCAGTACTTC. It encodes CACSHNSVPGLAGSYEQYF.

The sample holds a few counts of this clonotype. The chain links TRBV6-1 to TRBJ2-7; D is perhaps TRBD1 (7 bases). CDR3 length equals 14 residues. The V gene's germline CDR1 is MNHNS and CDR2 SASEGT. V was shortened by 6 bases and J by 2 bases, with 14 bases between the two germline ends. Written as DNA, the CDR3 is TGTGCCAGCAGCGCGGGACAGCTCACCTACGAGCAGTACTTC. Translated, it gives CASSAGQLTYEQYF.

Ten or more counts support this clonotype. J is TRBJ2-3 and V is TRBV10-3, with TRBD1 matching 11 bases. Germline CDR1 is ENHRY and CDR2 is SYGVKD. The CDR3 is 16 amino acids. J gave up 3 bases and V 3 bases, and 5 bases lay outside the gene matches. The CDR3 loop reads CAISEGTGGDTDTQYF. The CDR3 bases are TGTGCCATCAGTGAAGGGACAGGGGGAGATACAGATACGCAGTATTTT.

This clonotype was picked up a small number of times. The V and J genes are TRBV28 and TRBJ2-7, with D tentatively TRBD1 (6 bases). Germline-derived CDR1 and CDR2 are MDHEN and SYDVKM. The CDR3 runs 14 residues. The V end was cut by 4 bases, the J end by 2 bases, with 12 bases between. This CDR3 reads CASSSGQLPYEQYV. CDR3 coding DNA: TGTGCCAGCAGTTCCGGACAGCTACCCTACGAGCAGTACGTC.

This clonotype was counted between two and nine times. The rearrangement joins TRBV20-1 to TRBJ2-1; TRBD2 might be the D (6 bases). Germline V gives CDR1 DFQATT, CDR2 SNEGSKA (reference sequence). This CDR3 spans 12 amino acids. Trimming left V 6 bases short and J 7 bases short, with 13 bases between. The CDR3 loop is CSATGRGNEQFF. For the CDR3, the DNA is TGCAGTGCAACGGGCCGGGGGAATGAGCAGTTCTTC.

The chain recombines TRBV12-3 or TRBV12-4 with TRBJ2-7; tentatively, D is TRBD2 (5 bases). The CDR3 loop spans 12 amino acids. Trimming pared 6 bases from V and 6 bases from J, leaving 12 bases between. CDR3 region: CASSERGFEQYV. The CDR3 DNA reads TGTGCCAGCAGCGAGAGAGGGTTCGAGCAGTACGTC.

This clonotype has a handful of counts. The V and J genes are TRBV20-1 and TRBJ1-6; D ambiguous. Looked up from germline, CDR1 is DFQATT and CDR2 is SNEGSKA (reference sequence). The CDR3 is 14 amino acids. Trimming removed 0 bases from V and 10 bases from J, with 13 bases in between. CDR3 sequence reads: CSARDRQFRSPLHF. The CDR3 coding sequence is TGCAGTGCTAGAGATCGGCAGTTTCGGTCACCCCTCCACTTT.

Ten or more counts support this clonotype. V and J are TRBV7-9 and TRBJ1-1, with D possibly TRBD1 on 6 matching bases. Germline CDR1 SEHNR, CDR2 FQNEAQ (reference sequence). CDR3 length: 15 amino acids. V lost 4 bases, J lost 1 base, and 13 bases lay in between. The CDR3 spells CASSSRTGPNTEAFF. Written as DNA, the CDR3 is TGTGCCAGCAGCTCCCGAACAGGGCCGAACACTGAAGCTTTCTTT.

This clonotype was detected a few times. This chain joins TRBV28 and TRBJ1-2; TRBD1 might be the D (5 bases). The CDR3 sequence is 14 residues long. Germline CDR1 MDHEN, CDR2 SYDVKM. Trimming took off 1 base at V and 4 bases at J, with 10 bases between the two ends. The CDR3 sequence is CASSLSPGVYGYTF. For the CDR3, the DNA is TGTGCCAGCAGTTTATCACCGGGGGTCTATGGCTACACCTTC.

The chain couples TRBV5-6 to TRBJ1-2; weak D call: TRBD1 (6 bases). Trimming cost V 2 bases and J 9 bases, with 11 bases left between them. The CDR3 contains 12 residues. Germline values: CDR1 SGHDT, CDR2 YYEEEE. CDR3 nucleotide sequence: TGTGCCAGCAGCTTACAGGGACCAAGCTACACCTTC. It yields the protein CASSLQGPSYTF.

This clonotype showed up many times. The DNA for the CDR3 is TGTGCCAGCAGTCTACAGGGTCGGGGTAGCACAGATACGCAGTATTTT. Translation: CASSLQGRGSTDTQYF. The chain recombines TRBV12-3 or TRBV12-4 with TRBJ2-3; D possibly corresponds to TRBD1 (6 bases). The CDR3 totals 16 residues. V lost 5 bases and J lost 0, with 15 bases in between.

Comment on this clonotype: Sequence at one end of the junction differs from germline and may be a read error. The V gene is TRBV2, the J gene TRBJ1-5, with no clear D. The germline gives CDR1 SNHLY, CDR2 FYNNEI. The CDR3 extends over 13 amino acids. The CDR3: CASSEIPNLPQHF. The CDR3 coding sequence is TGTGCCAGCAGTGAAATCCCTAATCTGCCCCAGCATTTT.

This rearrangement joins TRBV24-1 to TRBJ2-1, with 8 bases matching TRBD1. From germline, CDR1 is KGHDR and CDR2 SFDVKD. V was clipped by 4 bases and J by 7 bases; unmatched bases: 8. The CDR3 is made up of 15 amino acids. The CDR3 loop is CATSEAGTGSNEQFF. CDR3 DNA: TGTGCCACCAGTGAGGCCGGGACAGGATCTAATGAGCAGTTCTTC.